Shown below are 32 T cell receptor beta chains from a single sample sequenced in a study of graft-versus-host responses after intestinal transplantation. These receptors lack a known antigen. Method: immunoSEQ multiplex PCR; TCRdb's copy keeps in-frame clones and lacks some. The sample includes 80,000 to 90,000 clones, 80% to 95% of them seen just once. The material sequenced was unstimulated CD4+ T cells sorted from spleen or lymph node cells, taken before intestinal transplant. The receptor source for this set is a human donor who received an intestinal transplant.

This clone came up once. This chain links TRBV6-1 with TRBJ1-2; D remains ambiguous. V lost 0 bases and J lost 4, with 12 bases in between. The germline V gene has CDR1 MNHNS and CDR2 SASEGT. The CDR3 has 15 amino acids. CDR3 DNA: TGTGCCAGCAGTGAAGCATGGGCCAGGATCTATGGCTACACCTTC. Translation gives CASSEAWARIYGYTF.

This sequence joins TRBV6-1 and TRBJ2-7, with 7 bases that match TRBD2. Losses at the gene ends were 7 bases for V and 1 base for J; bases not matched to a gene: 4. The length of the CDR3 is 13 residues. Germline assignment: CDR1 MNHNS and CDR2 SASEGT. The CDR3 DNA sequence: TGTGCCAGCAACCTAGCGGTATCCTACGAGCAGTACTTC. Translated, it gives CASNLAVSYEQYF.

The V and J genes are TRBV9 and TRBJ1-3; the D gene is possibly TRBD1 (5 bases). Germline-derived CDR1 and CDR2 are SGDLS and YYNGEE. Trimming left V 4 bases short and J 2 bases short, with 19 bases between. This CDR3 region has 17 residues. The CDR3 DNA sequence: TGTGCCAGCAGCCCCAGGGATCTGGGTAGGACTGGAAACACCATATATTTT. As protein: CASSPRDLGRTGNTIYF.

The chain uses TRBV18 and TRBJ1-2; 10 bases are shared with TRBD1. Looked up from germline, CDR1 is KGHSH and CDR2 is LQKENI. V was clipped by 4 bases and J by 6 bases; unmatched bases: 11. CDR3 length: 16 residues. CDR3 coding DNA: TGTGCCAGCTCACACGCCCGGGACAGGGGCCTTCATGGCTACACCTTC. Its translation: CASSHARDRGLHGYTF.

The rearrangement joins TRBV7-9 to TRBJ2-5; 10 bases match TRBD2. From germline, CDR1 is SEHNR and CDR2 FQNEAQ (reference sequence). This CDR3 is built from 16 residues. V shed 1 base and J 1 base; nucleotides not matched to a gene: 3. In DNA form, the CDR3 reads TGTGCCAGCAGCTTAGGTGCTAGCGGGAGCCAAGAGACCCAGTACTTC. Its protein is CASSLGASGSQETQYF.

This rearrangement joins TRBV5-1 to TRBJ2-1, with 11 nucleotides matching TRBD2. The V gene's germline CDR1 is SGHRS and CDR2 YFSETQ. The CDR3 has 19 residues. The junction had 12 bases not matched to a gene; V was cut back by 4 bases and J by 0 bases. CDR3 nucleotides: TGCGCCAGCAGCCGTACCGGGACTAGCGGAGCAGACTCCTACAATGAGCAGTTCTTC. Translated, it gives CASSRTGTSGADSYNEQFF.

The J gene is TRBJ2-5, the V gene TRBV28; 8 nucleotides line up with TRBD1. V lost 1 base to trimming and J lost 7 bases; unmatched junction nucleotides: 8. CDR3 length: 15 amino acids. Germline CDR1 MDHEN, CDR2 SYDVKM. CDR3 in amino acids: CASSLFGQGRGTQYF. The CDR3 nucleotides read TGTGCCAGCAGTTTATTCGGACAGGGAAGGGGGACCCAGTACTTC. Based on the CDR3 plus reference TRBV28 and TRBJ2-5, the full variable domain is DVKVTQSSRYLVKRTGEKVFLECVQDMDHENMFWYRQDPGLGLRLIYFSYDVKMKEKGDIPEGYSVSREKKERFSLILESASTNQTSMYLCASSLFGQGRGTQYFGPGTRLLVL.

This chain links TRBV19 with TRBJ1-5; 7 bases align to TRBD1. From germline, CDR1 is LNHDA and CDR2 SQIVND (reference sequence). Trimming removed 6 bases from V and 1 base from J; junction bases left unmatched: 6. This CDR3 region has 15 residues. The CDR3 DNA reads TGTGCCAGTAGCCGGGACAGCTCGAGCAATCAGCCCCAGCATTTT. This sequence encodes CASSRDSSSNQPQHF.

The rearrangement uses TRBV5-1 and TRBJ2-1; 10 positions match TRBD1. The CDR3 runs to 15 residues. Germline values: CDR1 SGHRS, CDR2 YFSETQ. The V segment lost 5 bases and the J segment 6 bases; nucleotides outside the gene matches: 8. The CDR3 DNA reads as TGCGCCAGCAGTATACGACAGGGGGCCGGCAATGAGCAGTTCTTC. This codes for CASSIRQGAGNEQFF.

V usage is TRBV5-1 and J usage is TRBJ2-3; no reliable D call. V lost 4 bases, J lost 8 bases, and 14 bases lay in between. The CDR3 extends over 13 amino acids. In germline, CDR1 is SGHRS, CDR2 YFSETQ. The DNA of the CDR3 is TGCGCCAGCAGCCGCCCGGCGTTTTTTACGCAGTATTTT. Protein: CASSRPAFFTQYF.

The chain employs TRBV18 and TRBJ2-3; a weak D match, TRBD1 (7 bases). Germline-derived CDR1 and CDR2 are KGHSH and LQKENI. Between the trimmed V and J ends, which lost 6 bases and 2 bases, there was a span of 15 bases. This CDR3 contains 15 residues. CDR3 sequence reads: CASSPGRGVTDTQYF. DNA of the CDR3: TGTGCCAGCTCCCCGGGCAGGGGGGTCACAGATACGCAGTATTTT.

This chain links TRBV15 with TRBJ2-1, with TRBD2 identical over 11 bases. Germline lookup yields CDR1 LNHNV and CDR2 YYDKDF (reference sequence). This CDR3 contains 15 residues. V lost 4 bases and J lost 8; bases outside the gene matches: 7. Here the CDR3 reads CATSTQLAGVYEQFF. The CDR3 DNA reads TGTGCCACCAGCACACAACTAGCGGGGGTCTATGAGCAGTTCTTC.

This chain joins TRBV14 and TRBJ1-2; D unclear. This CDR3 is 12 amino acids long. The germline V gene has CDR1 SGHDN and CDR2 FVKESK. V was cut by 5 bases and J by 5 bases, with 9 bases left in between. CDR3 sequence (DNA): TGTGCCAGCAGCATATCGGGGTATGGCTACACCTTC. It encodes CASSISGYGYTF.

This clone was observed a single time. The chain's CDR3 is CASSLPGYNEQFF. Here the CDR3 DNA reads TGTGCCAGCAGCTTGCCAGGGTACAATGAGCAGTTCTTC. The chain has TRBV5-6 and TRBJ2-1; D perhaps matches TRBD1 (5 bases). The CDR3 is 13 residues long. With 1 base removed from V and 4 bases from J, the gap between germline ends came to 6 bases. Germline loops: CDR1 SGHDT, CDR2 YYEEEE.

The J gene is TRBJ2-3, the V gene TRBV7-6, with a possible D match to TRBD2 (6 bases). The CDR3 has 15 amino acids. Per germline, CDR1 SGHVS and CDR2 FNYEAQ. V lost 4 bases to trimming and J lost 2 bases, with 13 bases between them. In DNA form, the CDR3 reads TGTGCCAGCAGCTCCGCCGGGGGAGTCACAGATACGCAGTATTTT. It translates to CASSSAGGVTDTQYF.

The gene calls are TRBV7-6 and TRBJ2-1, with 15 bases identical to TRBD2. CDR3 length: 17 amino acids. In germline, CDR1 is SGHVS, CDR2 FNYEAQ. Trimming cost V 2 bases and J 7 bases; bases outside gene matches: 6. CDR3 sequence reads: CASSLRRGTSGRNEQFF. In DNA, the CDR3 is TGTGCCAGCAGCTTAAGGAGGGGGACTAGCGGGAGGAATGAGCAGTTCTTC.

The chain uses TRBV7-9 and TRBJ2-1; the D gene is possibly TRBD2 (6 bases). V shed 2 bases and J shed 3 bases, with 20 bases lying between them. This CDR3 contains 18 residues. From germline, CDR1 is SEHNR and CDR2 FQNEAQ (reference sequence). In nucleotides, the CDR3 is TGTGCCAGCAGCTTACCGGGCGGGGAGAACCAGAACTACAATGAGCAGTTCTTC. Translating gives CASSLPGGENQNYNEQFF.

The chain couples TRBV5-1 to TRBJ1-2; 8 nucleotides align to TRBD1. After removal of 0 bases from V and 6 bases from J, the junction contained 7 bases not matched to a gene. Per germline, CDR1 SGHRS and CDR2 YFSETQ. CDR3 size: 15 residues. CDR3 coding DNA: TGCGCCAGCAGCTTGGCGGCAGGGGGCGCGGATGGCTACACCTTC. This encodes CASSLAAGGADGYTF.

The chain couples TRBV5-1 to TRBJ2-5, with TRBD2 identical over 7 bases. J gave up 3 bases and V 4 bases, and 6 bases lay outside the gene matches. Germline values: CDR1 SGHRS, CDR2 YFSETQ. CDR3 length: 14 residues. CDR3 DNA sequence: TGCGCCAGCAGCGTTAGCGGGTATGAAGAGACCCAGTACTTC. Amino acid sequence: CASSVSGYEETQYF.

The chain links TRBV19 to TRBJ2-2; 8 positions match TRBD1. CDR1 is LNHDA and CDR2 is SQIVND in the germline V gene (reference sequence). This CDR3 is 16 amino acids long. Unmatched junction bases numbered 3, after V lost 3 bases and J lost 0 bases. CDR3 sequence: CASSIRGPANTGELFF. Here the CDR3 DNA reads TGTGCCAGTAGTATCAGGGGGCCGGCGAACACCGGGGAGCTGTTTTTT.

CDR3 nucleotides: TGTGCCAGCAGCTTAGATTCGGGTCGGAATGAGCAGTTCTTC. Encoded protein: CASSLDSGRNEQFF. J is TRBJ2-1 and V is TRBV7-2; no clear D. The CDR3 is 14 amino acids. Trimming stripped 1 base from V and 7 bases from J, with 11 bases between. Germline-derived CDR1 and CDR2 are SGHTA and FQGNSA.

This rearrangement joins TRBV21-1 to TRBJ2-5; the table gives TRBD1 as D, unverified against the DNA. The closer fit of TRBJ2-7 to the DNA end suggests the J call may be wrong. TRBV21-1 corresponds to a pseudogene. CDR3 length: 16 amino acids. The CDR3 sequence: CASSPLGQGRAYEQYF. The CDR3 DNA sequence: TGTGCCAGCAGCCCCCTAGGACAGGGGAGGGCCTACGAGCAGTACTTC.

The V call is TRBV6-1, the J call TRBJ2-1; D perhaps matches TRBD1 (6 bases). The CDR3 extends over 13 amino acids. V lost 2 bases, J lost 9 bases, and 11 bases lay in between. Germline-derived CDR1 and CDR2 are MNHNS and SASEGT. The CDR3 DNA is TGTGCCAGCAGTGAATCACAGGGCGGTGAGCAGTTCTTC. As protein: CASSESQGGEQFF.

The chain is built from TRBV18 and TRBJ2-5; no reliable D call. CDR3 size: 13 residues. The V gene lost 4 bases and the J gene lost 5 bases, with 11 bases spanning the gap. From germline, CDR1 is KGHSH and CDR2 LQKENI. The DNA for the CDR3 is TGTGCCAGCTCACGAGGTCAGGAGGAGACCCAGTACTTC. This encodes CASSRGQEETQYF.

Here the CDR3 reads CASSHARGSYNEQFF. The DNA of the CDR3 is TGCGCCAGCAGCCACGCTAGGGGATCCTACAATGAGCAGTTCTTC. The V and J genes are TRBV4-1 and TRBJ2-1, with a weak D call TRBD1 (5 bases). With 3 bases removed from V and 1 base from J, the gap between germline ends came to 10 bases. Per the germline V gene, CDR1 is MGHRA and CDR2 is YSYEKL. This CDR3 contains 15 residues.

The V and J genes are TRBV11-2 and TRBJ1-2; 7 bases match TRBD1. Germline values: CDR1 SGHAT, CDR2 FQNNGV. The J segment lost 9 bases and the V segment lost 5 bases, leaving 9 bases of the junction unmatched. The CDR3 is 13 amino acids. Here the CDR3 reads CASSPQGDMSYTF. The DNA of the CDR3 is TGTGCCAGCAGCCCCCAGGGGGATATGAGCTACACCTTC.

The chain links TRBV19 to TRBJ2-1; 12 nucleotides match TRBD2. The germline CDR1 and CDR2 sequences are LNHDA and SQIVND (reference sequence). The CDR3 runs to 17 residues. The V gene end was trimmed by 4 bases and the J gene end by 9 bases; junction bases not matched to a gene: 13. The CDR3 DNA follows: TGTGCCAGTAGTAAATCAGGAGGGACTAGCGGGCGGAGTGAGCAGTTCTTC. This encodes CASSKSGGTSGRSEQFF.

The sample holds a few counts of this clone. The DNA for the CDR3 is TGTGCCAGCAGCCGGGACTCAATCCAAGAGACCCAGTACTTC. Translated, it gives CASSRDSIQETQYF. This chain joins TRBV5-4 and TRBJ2-5; D might be TRBD2 (6 bases). The CDR3 runs to 14 residues. V gave up 4 bases and J gave up 1 base, with 11 bases separating them. Germline lookup yields CDR1 SGHNT and CDR2 YYREEE (reference sequence).

This clone was counted once. The rearrangement links TRBV6-1 to TRBJ1-2, with D perhaps TRBD1 (5 bases). V lost 5 bases and J 4 bases, leaving 11 bases between the germline ends. The CDR3 is 13 residues long. CDR1 is MNHNS, CDR2 SASEGT, per germline. The CDR3 nucleotides read TGTGCCAGCAGTACCGACAGTGCCTATGGCTACACCTTC. Protein: CASSTDSAYGYTF.

The chain has TRBV7-3 and TRBJ2-7, with 7 bases identical to TRBD1. Germline V CDR1 and CDR2: SGHTA, FQGTGA. Unmatched junction bases numbered 6, after V lost 2 bases and J lost 5 bases. The CDR3 has 14 residues. The CDR3 protein is CASSLVGQRNEQYF. The CDR3 DNA reads TGTGCCAGCAGCTTAGTGGGACAGCGAAACGAGCAGTACTTC.

V and J are TRBV18 and TRBJ1-1, with D possibly TRBD1 on 5 matching bases. The V end was cut by 2 bases, the J end by 0 bases, with 10 bases between. This CDR3 has 15 residues. Germline assignment: CDR1 KGHSH and CDR2 LQKENI. The CDR3 region is CASSPGQGLNTEAFF. The CDR3 DNA reads as TGTGCCAGCTCACCAGGTCAGGGACTGAACACTGAAGCTTTCTTT.

The chain has TRBV14 and TRBJ2-7; TRBD1 matches at 10 bases. V shed 0 bases and J 5 bases; nucleotides not matched to a gene: 16. The germline V gene encodes CDR1 SGHDN and CDR2 FVKESK. The CDR3 spans 19 residues. CDR3 bases: TGTGCCAGCAGCCAAGAGAGTGGGACAGGGGATCCAAGATACGACGAGCAGTACTTC. Translating gives CASSQESGTGDPRYDEQYF.